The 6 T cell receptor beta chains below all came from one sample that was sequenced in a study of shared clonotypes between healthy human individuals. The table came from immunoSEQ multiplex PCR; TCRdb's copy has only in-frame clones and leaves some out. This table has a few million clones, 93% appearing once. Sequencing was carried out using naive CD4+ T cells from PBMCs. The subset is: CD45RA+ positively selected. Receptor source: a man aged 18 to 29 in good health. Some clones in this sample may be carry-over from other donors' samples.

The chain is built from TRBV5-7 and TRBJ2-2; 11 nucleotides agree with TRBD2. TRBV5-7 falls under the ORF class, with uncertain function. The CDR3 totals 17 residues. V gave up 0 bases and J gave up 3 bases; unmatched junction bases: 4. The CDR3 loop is CASSLGLAGPYTGELFF. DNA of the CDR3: TGTGCCAGCAGCTTGGGACTAGCGGGACCGTACACCGGGGAGCTGTTTTTT.

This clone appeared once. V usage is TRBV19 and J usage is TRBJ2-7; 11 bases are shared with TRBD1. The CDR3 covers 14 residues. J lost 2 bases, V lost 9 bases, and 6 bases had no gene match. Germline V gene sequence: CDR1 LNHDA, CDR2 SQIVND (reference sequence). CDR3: CASRLGQGAYEQYF. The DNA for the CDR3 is TGTGCCAGCAGATTGGGACAGGGGGCCTACGAGCAGTACTTC.

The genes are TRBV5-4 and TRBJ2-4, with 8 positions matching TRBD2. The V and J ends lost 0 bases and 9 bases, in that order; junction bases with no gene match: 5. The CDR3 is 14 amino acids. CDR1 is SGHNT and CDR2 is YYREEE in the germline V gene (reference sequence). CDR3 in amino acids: CASSLAGTRAIQYF. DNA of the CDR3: TGTGCCAGCAGCTTGGCCGGGACTAGGGCCATTCAGTACTTC.

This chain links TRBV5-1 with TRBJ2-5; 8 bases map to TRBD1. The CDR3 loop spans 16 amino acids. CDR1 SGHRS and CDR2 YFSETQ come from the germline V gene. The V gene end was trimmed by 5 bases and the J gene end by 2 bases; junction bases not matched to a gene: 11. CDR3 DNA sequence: TGCGCCAGCAGACCCACGGGACAGGAGCTTCAAGAGACCCAGTACTTC. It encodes CASRPTGQELQETQYF.

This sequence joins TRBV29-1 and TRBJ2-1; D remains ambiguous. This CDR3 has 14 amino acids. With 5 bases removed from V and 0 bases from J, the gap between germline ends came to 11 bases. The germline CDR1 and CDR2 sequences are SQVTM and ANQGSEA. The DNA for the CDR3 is TGCAGCGTTCCTCGAACGACCTCCTACAATGAGCAGTTCTTC. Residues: CSVPRTTSYNEQFF.

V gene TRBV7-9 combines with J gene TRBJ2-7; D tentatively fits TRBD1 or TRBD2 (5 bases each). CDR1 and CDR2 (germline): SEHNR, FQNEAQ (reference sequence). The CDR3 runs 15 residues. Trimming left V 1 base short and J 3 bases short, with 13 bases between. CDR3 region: CASSLGGRFGYEQYF. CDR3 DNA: TGTGCCAGCAGCTTAGGGGGGAGATTCGGCTACGAGCAGTACTTC.